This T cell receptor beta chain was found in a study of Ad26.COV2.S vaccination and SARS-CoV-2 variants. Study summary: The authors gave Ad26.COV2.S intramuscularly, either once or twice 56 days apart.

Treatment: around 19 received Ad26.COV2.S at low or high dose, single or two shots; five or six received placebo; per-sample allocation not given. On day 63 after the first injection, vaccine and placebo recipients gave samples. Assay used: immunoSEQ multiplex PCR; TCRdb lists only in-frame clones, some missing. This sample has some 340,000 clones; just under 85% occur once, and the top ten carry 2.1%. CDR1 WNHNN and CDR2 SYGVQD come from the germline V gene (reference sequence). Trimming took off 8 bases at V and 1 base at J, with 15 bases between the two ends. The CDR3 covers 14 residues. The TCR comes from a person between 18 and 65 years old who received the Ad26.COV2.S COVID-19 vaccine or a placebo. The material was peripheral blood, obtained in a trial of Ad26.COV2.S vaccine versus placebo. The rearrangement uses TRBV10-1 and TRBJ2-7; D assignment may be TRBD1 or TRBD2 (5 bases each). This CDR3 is CASYGPEGSYEQYF. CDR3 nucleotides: TGCGCCAGCTACGGTCCCGAGGGGTCCTACGAGCAGTACTTC.